Detailed here is one T cell receptor beta chain. Per the original methods: Reference gene primer amplification gave nucleated cell count estimates. Profiled with immunoSEQ multiplex PCR; TCRdb holds only in-frame clones, not every one. V and J calls and clone size are those listed in that table; D and trimming were worked out from the DNA. Among 150,000 to 200,000 clones listed, about 79% were seen once. CDR1 KGHSH and CDR2 LQKENI come from the germline V gene. Trimming pared 5 bases from V and 8 bases from J, leaving 18 bases between. This CDR3 is built from 14 residues. These data come from a study of blood T cell repertoires in COVID-19. Study overall: Samples came from the United States, Italy and Spain, spanning acute and convalescent COVID-19. The analysed material was cDNA or gDNA that came from T cells, B-cell-depleted T cells, or PBMCs.

V gene TRBV18 combines with J gene TRBJ1-2, with D possibly matching TRBD1 (6 bases). This TCR was sampled from an older woman with acute or convalescent COVID-19. The sample was peripheral blood. The CDR3 here is CASSVDRTAGGYTF. The CDR3 bases are TGTGCCAGCTCAGTGGATCGGACAGCCGGGGGCTACACCTTC. The full variable domain, with the rest looked up from reference TRBV18 and TRBJ1-2, is NAGVMQNPRHLVRRRGQEARLRCSPMKGHSHVYWYRQLPEEGLKFMVYLQKENIIDESGMPKERFSAEFPKEGPSILRIQQVVRGDSAAYFCASSVDRTAGGYTFGSGTRLTVV.